These T cell receptor beta chains were read from a single sample in a study of OX40 agonist ivuxolimab in advanced cancers. TCRdb keeps only in-frame clones here, not all; method: immunoSEQ multiplex PCR. The sample lists some 11,000 clones, 80% occurring once. The sample was CD4+ or CD8+ T cells sorted from blood, taken in a trial of the OX40 agonist ivuxolimab. All receptors derive from an adult with an advanced solid tumor such as melanoma, head and neck, liver or kidney cancer. Each CDR3 is given with its conserved first and last residue. The order of the fields is clone size, D gene, V gene, J gene, CDR3 protein, CDR3 DNA. The D gene is left open where the match is weak. Not all rows give a size; the values are once, few, many and, for expanded clones, a class.

clone_size: few; d_call: .; v_call: TRBV7-3; j_call: TRBJ2-5; cdr3_aa: CASSSRVAETQYF; cdr3_nt: TGTGCCAGCAGCTCGAGGGTCGCGGAGACCCAGTACTTC
clone_size: .; d_call: .; v_call: TRBV6-6; j_call: TRBJ1-3; cdr3_aa: CASSYVTSTMGNTIYF; cdr3_nt: TGTGCCAGCAGTTACGTCACGTCTACAATGGGAAACACCATATATTTT
clone_size: once; d_call: .; v_call: TRBV7-9; j_call: TRBJ1-1; cdr3_aa: CASSQGVTEAFF; cdr3_nt: TGTGCCAGCAGCCAAGGGGTCACTGAAGCTTTCTTT
clone_size: .; d_call: .; v_call: TRBV6-5; j_call: TRBJ1-1; cdr3_aa: CASSWYGNTEAFF; cdr3_nt: TGTGCCAGCAGTTGGTACGGGAACACTGAAGCTTTCTTT
clone_size: .; d_call: TRBD2; v_call: TRBV19; j_call: TRBJ2-1; cdr3_aa: CASRTVAGGPNEQFF; cdr3_nt: TGTGCCAGTCGGACGGTAGCGGGAGGGCCCAATGAGCAGTTCTTC
clone_size: once; d_call: .; v_call: TRBV29-1; j_call: TRBJ2-7; cdr3_aa: CSVEDVGPQSVYEQYF; cdr3_nt: TGCAGCGTTGAAGACGTGGGACCCCAATCGGTCTACGAGCAGTACTTC
clone_size: .; d_call: .; v_call: TRBV29-1; j_call: TRBJ2-1; cdr3_aa: CSVDEGSYNEQFF; cdr3_nt: TGCAGCGTTGATGAAGGATCCTACAATGAGCAGTTCTTC
clone_size: .; d_call: TRBD2; v_call: TRBV7-8; j_call: TRBJ2-3; cdr3_aa: CASSLVPSGGVSTDTQYF; cdr3_nt: TGTGCCAGCAGCTTAGTCCCTAGCGGGGGGGTATCGACAGATACGCAGTATTTT
clone_size: .; d_call: .; v_call: TRBV9; j_call: TRBJ1-1; cdr3_aa: CASSVVANTEAFF; cdr3_nt: TGTGCCAGCAGCGTAGTGGCGAACACTGAAGCTTTCTTT
clone_size: .; d_call: .; v_call: TRBV11-2; j_call: TRBJ2-7; cdr3_aa: CASSFSGERAHYEQYF; cdr3_nt: TGTGCCAGCAGCTTCTCAGGGGAGAGGGCCCACTACGAGCAGTACTTC
clone_size: once; d_call: .; v_call: TRBV7-6; j_call: TRBJ1-2; cdr3_aa: CASNDINYGYTF; cdr3_nt: TGTGCCAGCAACGACATTAACTATGGCTACACCTTC
clone_size: few; d_call: .; v_call: TRBV5-6; j_call: TRBJ2-7; cdr3_aa: CASSSTGGPGDYEQYF; cdr3_nt: TGTGCCAGCAGCTCCACCGGGGGGCCCGGTGACTACGAGCAGTACTTC
clone_size: .; d_call: .; v_call: TRBV4-1; j_call: TRBJ2-5; cdr3_aa: CASSQDVGQGRPQYF; cdr3_nt: TGCGCCAGCAGCCAAGATGTCGGGCAGGGGAGGCCCCAGTACTTC
clone_size: .; d_call: TRBD2; v_call: TRBV5-4; j_call: TRBJ2-7; cdr3_aa: CASSLGTSGESYF; cdr3_nt: TGTGCCAGCAGCTTAGGGACTAGCGGGGAGTCGTACTTC
clone_size: .; d_call: .; v_call: TRBV4-1; j_call: TRBJ1-1; cdr3_aa: CASSRQGTEAFF; cdr3_nt: TGCGCCAGCAGCCGCCAGGGGACTGAAGCTTTCTTT
clone_size: .; d_call: TRBD1; v_call: TRBV6-1; j_call: TRBJ1-5; cdr3_aa: CASSEGGRGSQPQHF; cdr3_nt: TGTGCCAGCAGTGAAGGGGGCAGGGGGAGTCAGCCCCAGCATTTT
clone_size: .; d_call: TRBD2; v_call: TRBV6-6; j_call: TRBJ2-7; cdr3_aa: CASSSYGGSYEQYF; cdr3_nt: TGTGCCAGCAGTTCCTACGGGGGGTCCTACGAGCAGTACTTC
clone_size: .; d_call: TRBD1; v_call: TRBV7-6; j_call: TRBJ2-7; cdr3_aa: CASSLGQASYEQYF; cdr3_nt: TGTGCCAGCAGCCTGGGACAGGCGTCCTACGAGCAGTACTTC
clone_size: .; d_call: .; v_call: TRBV27; j_call: TRBJ2-7; cdr3_aa: CASSFGAGEYEQYF; cdr3_nt: TGTGCCAGCAGTTTCGGGGCAGGGGAATACGAGCAGTACTTC
clone_size: .; d_call: TRBD1; v_call: TRBV27; j_call: TRBJ2-1; cdr3_aa: CASSTTGDSYNEQFF; cdr3_nt: TGTGCCAGCAGTACGACAGGGGACTCCTACAATGAGCAGTTCTTC
clone_size: .; d_call: TRBD1; v_call: TRBV5-1; j_call: TRBJ1-2; cdr3_aa: CASSFETGSNYGYTF; cdr3_nt: TGCGCCAGCAGCTTTGAGACAGGGTCTAACTATGGCTACACCTTC
clone_size: .; d_call: TRBD2; v_call: TRBV7-8; j_call: TRBJ2-2; cdr3_aa: CASSFRTSGSTGELFF; cdr3_nt: TGTGCCAGCAGCTTCAGGACTAGCGGGAGTACCGGGGAGCTGTTTTTT
clone_size: .; d_call: .; v_call: TRBV7-8; j_call: TRBJ2-1; cdr3_aa: CASSPRVGSSYNEQFF; cdr3_nt: TGTGCCAGCAGCCCTAGGGTGGGAAGCTCCTACAATGAGCAGTTCTTC
clone_size: .; d_call: .; v_call: TRBV7-9; j_call: TRBJ1-5; cdr3_aa: CASSSLVGGNNQPQHF; cdr3_nt: TGTGCCAGCAGCTCCCTGGTTGGGGGGAACAATCAGCCCCAGCATTTT
clone_size: .; d_call: .; v_call: TRBV7-8; j_call: TRBJ1-5; cdr3_aa: CASSLFSRGAGNQPQHF; cdr3_nt: TGTGCCAGCAGCTTATTCTCTCGGGGGGCGGGAAATCAGCCCCAGCATTTT
clone_size: once; d_call: TRBD2; v_call: TRBV7-2; j_call: TRBJ2-1; cdr3_aa: CASSPNPATSVYNEQFF; cdr3_nt: TGTGCCAGCAGCCCAAACCCGGCGACTAGCGTTTACAATGAGCAGTTCTTC
clone_size: .; d_call: .; v_call: TRBV11-1; j_call: TRBJ1-2; cdr3_aa: CASSLVRNYGYTF; cdr3_nt: TGTGCCAGCAGCTTAGTCCGCAACTATGGCTACACCTTC
clone_size: few; d_call: TRBD2; v_call: TRBV5-1; j_call: TRBJ2-7; cdr3_aa: CASSAGGADSYSYEQYF; cdr3_nt: TGCGCCAGCAGCGCGGGGGGGGCCGACAGTTACTCCTACGAGCAGTACTTC
clone_size: .; d_call: .; v_call: TRBV5-6; j_call: TRBJ1-1; cdr3_aa: CASSPGGTLEAFF; cdr3_nt: TGTGCCAGCAGCCCGGGTGGGACGCTCGAAGCTTTCTTT
clone_size: .; d_call: TRBD1; v_call: TRBV19; j_call: TRBJ1-5; cdr3_aa: CASSSPPGTGMQPQHF; cdr3_nt: TGTGCCAGTAGTTCCCCGCCCGGGACAGGGATGCAGCCCCAGCATTTT
clone_size: .; d_call: .; v_call: TRBV25-1; j_call: TRBJ2-3; cdr3_aa: CASSEASEEGGGDTQYF; cdr3_nt: TGTGCCAGCAGTGAAGCCTCCGAGGAAGGGGGGGGAGATACGCAGTATTTT
clone_size: .; d_call: .; v_call: TRBV6-5; j_call: TRBJ1-2; cdr3_aa: CASRLGTNYGYTF; cdr3_nt: TGTGCCAGCAGGCTGGGGACTAACTATGGCTACACCTTC
clone_size: .; d_call: .; v_call: TRBV6-1; j_call: TRBJ1-1; cdr3_aa: CASSLFQGFEAFF; cdr3_nt: TGTGCCAGCAGTCTGTTTCAGGGATTTGAAGCTTTCTTT